This TCR beta chain was profiled in a study of CXCR3-negative and CXCR3-positive naive CD8 T cells. Whole-study findings and limits: Naive cells positive for CXCR3 carried more hydrophobic TRB CDR3s than CXCR3-negative ones.

Carrying UMI labels, the TRB cDNA libraries were prepared through 5' RACE. TCRdb re-called the 5' RACE reads; one entry per CDR3 protein, DNA not given. This repertoire includes 70,000 to 100,000 distinct CDR3 sequences. In regard to this clonotype: No antigen is known for it.

The germline gives CDR1 WSHSY, CDR2 SAAADI. CDR3 size: 13 residues. Sequenced sample: naive CXCR3- CD8+ T cells from blood. Noted subset: CD45RO-CCR7+CD27+CD95- naive CD8+ T cells lacking CXCR3 (TNR3-). This rearrangement joins TRBV10-2 to TRBJ1-3; the D gene TCRdb calls, TRBD1, cannot be checked with no DNA. This receptor was identified in a human donor in good health. Some clones in this sample may be carry-over from other donors' samples. The CDR3 sequence is CATWDRVRNTVYF.